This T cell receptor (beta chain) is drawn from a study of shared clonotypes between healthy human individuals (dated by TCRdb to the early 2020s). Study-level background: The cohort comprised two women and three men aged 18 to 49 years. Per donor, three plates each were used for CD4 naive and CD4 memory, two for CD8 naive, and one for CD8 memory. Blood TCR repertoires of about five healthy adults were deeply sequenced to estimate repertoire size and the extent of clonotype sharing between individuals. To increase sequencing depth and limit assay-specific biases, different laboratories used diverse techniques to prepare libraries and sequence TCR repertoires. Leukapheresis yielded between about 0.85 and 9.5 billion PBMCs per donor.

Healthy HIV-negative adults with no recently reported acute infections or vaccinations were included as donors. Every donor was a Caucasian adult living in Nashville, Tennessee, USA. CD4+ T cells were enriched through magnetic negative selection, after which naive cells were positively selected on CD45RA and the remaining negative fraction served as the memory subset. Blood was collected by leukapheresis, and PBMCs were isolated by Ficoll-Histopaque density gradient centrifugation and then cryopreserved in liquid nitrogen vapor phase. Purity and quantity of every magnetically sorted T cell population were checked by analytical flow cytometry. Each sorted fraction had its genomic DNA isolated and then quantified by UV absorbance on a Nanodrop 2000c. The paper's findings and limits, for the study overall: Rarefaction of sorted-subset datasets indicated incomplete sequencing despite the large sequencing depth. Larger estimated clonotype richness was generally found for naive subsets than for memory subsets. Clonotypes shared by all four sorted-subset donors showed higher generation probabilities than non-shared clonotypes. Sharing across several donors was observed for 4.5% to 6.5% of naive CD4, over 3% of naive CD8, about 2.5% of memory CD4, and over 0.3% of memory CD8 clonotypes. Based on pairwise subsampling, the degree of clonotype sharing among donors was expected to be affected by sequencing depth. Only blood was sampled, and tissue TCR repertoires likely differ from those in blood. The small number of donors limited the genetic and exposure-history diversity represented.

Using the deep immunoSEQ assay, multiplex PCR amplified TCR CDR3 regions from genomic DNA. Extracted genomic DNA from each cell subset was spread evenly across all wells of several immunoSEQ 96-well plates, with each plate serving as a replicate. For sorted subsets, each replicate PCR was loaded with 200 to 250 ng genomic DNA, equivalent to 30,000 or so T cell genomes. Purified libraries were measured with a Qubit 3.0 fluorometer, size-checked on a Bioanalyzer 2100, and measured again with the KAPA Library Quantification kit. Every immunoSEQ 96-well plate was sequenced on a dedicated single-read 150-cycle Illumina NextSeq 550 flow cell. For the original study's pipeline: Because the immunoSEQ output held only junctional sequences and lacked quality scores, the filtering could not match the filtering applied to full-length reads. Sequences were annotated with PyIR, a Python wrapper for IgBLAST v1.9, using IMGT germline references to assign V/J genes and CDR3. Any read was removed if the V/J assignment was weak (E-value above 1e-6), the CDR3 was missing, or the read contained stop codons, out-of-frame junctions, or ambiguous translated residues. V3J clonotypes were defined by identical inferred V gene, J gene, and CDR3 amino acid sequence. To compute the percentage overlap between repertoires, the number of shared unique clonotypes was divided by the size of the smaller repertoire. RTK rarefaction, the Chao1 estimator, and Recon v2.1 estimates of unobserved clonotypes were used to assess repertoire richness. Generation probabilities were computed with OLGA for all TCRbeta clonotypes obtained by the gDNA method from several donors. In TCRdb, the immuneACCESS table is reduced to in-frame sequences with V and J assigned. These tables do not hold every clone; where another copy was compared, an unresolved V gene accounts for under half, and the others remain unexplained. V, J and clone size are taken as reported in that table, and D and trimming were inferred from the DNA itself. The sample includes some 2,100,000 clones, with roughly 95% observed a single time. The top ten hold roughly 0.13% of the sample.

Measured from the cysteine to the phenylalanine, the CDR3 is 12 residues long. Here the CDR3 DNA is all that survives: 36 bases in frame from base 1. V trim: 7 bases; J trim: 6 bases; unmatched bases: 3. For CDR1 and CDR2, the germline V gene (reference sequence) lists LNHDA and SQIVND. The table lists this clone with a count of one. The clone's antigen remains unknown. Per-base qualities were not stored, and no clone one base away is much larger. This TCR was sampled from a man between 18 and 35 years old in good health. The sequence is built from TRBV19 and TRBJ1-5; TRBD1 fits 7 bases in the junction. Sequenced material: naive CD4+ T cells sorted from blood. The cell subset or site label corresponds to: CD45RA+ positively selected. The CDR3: CASNRQGQPQHF. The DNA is TGTGCCAGTAATCGACAGGGTCAGCCCCAGCATTTT.